Listed below are T cell receptor beta chains from one sample, sequenced in a study of T cell changes during pregnancy in multiple sclerosis. Sequencing was performed with immunoSEQ multiplex PCR; in TCRdb, only in-frame clones are kept and a portion is missing. The table lists 35,000 or so clones, 88% of them singletons, with 0.9% to 1.5% in the top ten. The starting material was CD4+ T cells from peripheral blood mononuclear cells, obtained before pregnancy. The receptors stem from a female donor with multiple sclerosis, enrolled in a pregnancy study. Each CDR3 is given with its conserved first and last residue. Fields, in order: D gene, J gene, V gene, CDR3 protein, CDR3 DNA. The D gene is left open where the match is weak.

d_call: TRBD1
j_call: TRBJ1-1
v_call: TRBV10-2
cdr3_aa: CASSEFLSRIRDSSTEAFF
cdr3_nt: TGCGCCAGCAGTGAGTTTCTCTCCCGAATACGGGACAGCTCCACTGAAGCTTTCTTT

d_call: TRBD1
j_call: TRBJ1-2
v_call: TRBV5-6
cdr3_aa: CASSGQGAFGYGYTF
cdr3_nt: TGTGCCAGCAGCGGCCAGGGGGCTTTTGGCTATGGCTACACCTTC

d_call: TRBD1
j_call: TRBJ2-3
v_call: TRBV5-4
cdr3_aa: CASSPPGQGNTDTQYF
cdr3_nt: TGTGCCAGCAGCCCCCCGGGACAGGGGAACACAGATACGCAGTATTTT

d_call: NA
j_call: TRBJ1-2
v_call: TRBV6-5
cdr3_aa: CASSWAQGSGYGYTF
cdr3_nt: TGTGCCAGCAGTTGGGCACAGGGTTCAGGCTATGGCTACACCTTC

d_call: NA
j_call: TRBJ2-5
v_call: TRBV18
cdr3_aa: CASSPPAGYFRETQYF
cdr3_nt: TGTGCCAGCTCACCACCGGCAGGTTATTTTCGAGAGACCCAGTACTTC

d_call: TRBD1
j_call: TRBJ2-2
v_call: TRBV29-1
cdr3_aa: CSVRDSLNTGELFF
cdr3_nt: TGCAGCGTCCGGGACAGCCTGAACACCGGGGAGCTGTTTTTT

d_call: TRBD1
j_call: TRBJ1-2
v_call: TRBV10-2
cdr3_aa: CASRRDSYGYTF
cdr3_nt: TGCGCCAGCAGGCGGGACAGCTATGGCTACACCTTC

d_call: NA
j_call: TRBJ2-7
v_call: TRBV5-4
cdr3_aa: CASSLSTYTMSEQYF
cdr3_nt: TGTGCCAGCAGCTTATCGACATACACGATGTCGGAGCAGTACTTC

d_call: NA
j_call: TRBJ2-1
v_call: TRBV7-6
cdr3_aa: CASSPTEANSYNEQFF
cdr3_nt: TGTGCCAGCAGCCCTACTGAGGCCAACTCCTACAATGAGCAGTTCTTC

d_call: NA
j_call: TRBJ2-7
v_call: TRBV10-1
cdr3_aa: CASSESTGLDSYEQYF
cdr3_nt: TGCGCCAGCAGTGAGTCGACGGGATTGGACTCCTACGAGCAGTACTTC

d_call: NA
j_call: TRBJ2-2
v_call: TRBV4-2
cdr3_aa: CASSQDPDTGELFF
cdr3_nt: TGTGCCAGCAGCCAAGATCCCGACACTGGGGAGCTGTTTTTT

d_call: TRBD2
j_call: TRBJ2-1
v_call: TRBV19
cdr3_aa: CASSVRTSAYNEQFF
cdr3_nt: TGTGCCAGTAGTGTTCGGACTAGCGCTTACAATGAGCAGTTCTTC

d_call: NA
j_call: TRBJ1-2
v_call: TRBV7-2
cdr3_aa: CASSLAASPNYGYTF
cdr3_nt: TGTGCCAGCAGCTTAGCAGCCTCCCCTAACTATGGCTACACCTTC

d_call: NA
j_call: TRBJ1-1
v_call: TRBV6-5
cdr3_aa: CASTTYAGQREAFF
cdr3_nt: TGTGCCAGTACCACTTACGCAGGACAGAGAGAAGCTTTCTTT

d_call: TRBD1
j_call: TRBJ2-5
v_call: TRBV11-2
cdr3_aa: CASSLSGTAHFQETQYF
cdr3_nt: TGTGCCAGCAGCTTATCGGGGACAGCCCACTTTCAAGAGACCCAGTACTTC

d_call: NA
j_call: TRBJ2-7
v_call: TRBV20-1
cdr3_aa: CSAMDSYEQYF
cdr3_nt: TGCAGTGCTATGGACAGTTACGAGCAGTACTTC

d_call: NA
j_call: TRBJ2-3
v_call: TRBV2
cdr3_aa: CASSEQGGSTDTQYF
cdr3_nt: TGTGCCAGCAGTGAACAGGGGGGCAGCACAGATACGCAGTATTTT

d_call: NA
j_call: TRBJ2-7
v_call: TRBV11-2
cdr3_aa: CASSLYRQLYEQYF
cdr3_nt: TGTGCCAGCAGCCTCTACAGGCAACTCTACGAGCAGTACTTC

d_call: NA
j_call: TRBJ2-7
v_call: TRBV19
cdr3_aa: CASSEVPYEQYF
cdr3_nt: TGTGCCAGTAGTGAGGTACCCTACGAGCAGTACTTC

d_call: NA
j_call: TRBJ2-3
v_call: TRBV6-5
cdr3_aa: CASRGQGTDTQYF
cdr3_nt: TGTGCCAGCAGGGGGCAGGGAACAGATACGCAGTATTTT

d_call: NA
j_call: TRBJ2-2
v_call: TRBV14
cdr3_aa: CASSPGLNTGELFF
cdr3_nt: TGTGCCAGCAGCCCGGGTCTGAACACCGGGGAGCTGTTTTTT

d_call: NA
j_call: TRBJ2-6
v_call: TRBV7-2
cdr3_aa: CASSPVAVSGANVLTF
cdr3_nt: TGTGCCAGCAGCCCCGTCGCGGTCTCTGGGGCCAACGTCCTGACTTTC